This T cell receptor (beta chain) comes out of a study of cytomegalovirus exposure and HLA in healthy donors. Turning to the study itself: The Caucasian-associated ancestry cluster held 65% to 90% of approximately 400 genotyped donors. Regarding the study as a whole: Researchers reported in a later analysis that common viral pathogens appeared linked to several top clusters.

Concerning this clone: No antigen is known for it.

The junction had 6 bases not matched to a gene; V was cut back by 2 bases and J by 4 bases. This CDR3 contains 15 residues. Per germline, CDR1 MGHDK and CDR2 SYGVNS. Primers included in the PCR were 60 Vbeta and 13 Jbeta primers. Assay: immunoSEQ multiplex PCR; the TCRdb copy retains only in-frame clones and omits some. The sample lists more than 140,000 clones; 64% were seen once. This sequence joins TRBV25-1 and TRBJ1-2; 8 bases are shared with TRBD1. The clonotype was recovered from a woman aged 25 to 45 in good health and CMV-seropositive. Specimen: PBMCs. CDR3 DNA: TGTGCCAGCAGTGAACACGGACAGGGACCCTATGGCTACACCTTC. Translated: CASSEHGQGPYGYTF.